This TCR beta chain comes out of a study of cytomegalovirus exposure and HLA in healthy donors. The CDR3 totals 15 residues. Unmatched junction bases numbered 9, after V lost 6 bases and J lost 7 bases. The germline V gene encodes CDR1 MGHRA and CDR2 YSYEKL. 60 Vbeta and 13 Jbeta primers were used in PCR. Original processing notes: A follow-up analysis tallied 73 million or so unique TCR beta chains, roughly 11 million shared. TCRdb keeps only in-frame clones here, not all; method: immunoSEQ multiplex PCR. V and J calls and clone size are copied from that table; D and trimming were computed from the DNA. The sample table sets out 130,000 to 150,000 clones.

Input material: PBMCs. This rearrangement joins TRBV4-1 to TRBJ2-1, with 10 bases fitting TRBD2. This clonotype originated in a woman between 50 and 59 years old in good health and CMV-seronegative. As DNA, the CDR3 is TGCGCCAGCAGTCTTAGCGGGAGGCCTCTGAATGAGCAGTTCTTC. Its protein product is CASSLSGRPLNEQFF.